This entry features one T cell receptor (beta chain) sequence. Its antigen is unknown. This entry belongs to a study of Ad26.COV2.S vaccination and SARS-CoV-2 variants. At the level of the study: Enrolled in COV1001, the donor was in the Ad26.COV2.S trial arm, which received the vaccine. Into the muscle, Ad26.COV2.S was dosed once or twice, 56 days apart.

Treatment of the sample: some 20 received Ad26.COV2.S at low or high dose, single or two shots; about 5 received placebo; per-sample allocation not given. Sampling was done on day 63 after the first vaccine or placebo injection. In Boston, the donor was an adult between 18-55 years of age. Between the trimmed V and J ends, which lost 6 bases and 3 bases, there was a span of 17 bases. The CDR3 has 16 residues. Germline assignment: CDR1 LNHDA and CDR2 SQIVND (reference sequence). Study-level results: Substantial breadth in spike-specific CD8+ and CD4+ T cell responses was reportedly seen after vaccination.

Method: immunoSEQ multiplex PCR; TCRdb's copy keeps in-frame clones and lacks some. The sample carries fewer than 500,000 clones, roughly 89% recorded once. This receptor was identified in a person aged 18 to 59 who received the Ad26.COV2.S COVID-19 vaccine or a placebo. The chain joins TRBV19 to TRBJ2-2; D remains unclear. The specimen comprised peripheral blood, sampled in a trial of Ad26.COV2.S vaccine versus placebo. CDR3 protein: CASRKSLGRDTGELFF. In nucleotides, the CDR3 is TGTGCCAGTAGAAAAAGTTTGGGTCGGGACACCGGGGAGCTGTTTTTT.